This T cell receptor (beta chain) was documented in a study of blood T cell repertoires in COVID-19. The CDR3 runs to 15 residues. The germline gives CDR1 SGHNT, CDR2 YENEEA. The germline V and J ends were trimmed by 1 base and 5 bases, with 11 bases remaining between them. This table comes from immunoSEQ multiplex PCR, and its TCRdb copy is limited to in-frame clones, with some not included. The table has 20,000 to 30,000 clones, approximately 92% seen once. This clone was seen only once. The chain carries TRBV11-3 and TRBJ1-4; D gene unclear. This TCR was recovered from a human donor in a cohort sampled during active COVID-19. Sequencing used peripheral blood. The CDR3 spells CASSLGSAANEKLFF. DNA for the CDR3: TGTGCCAGCAGCTTAGGGTCGGCGGCGAATGAAAAACTGTTTTTT. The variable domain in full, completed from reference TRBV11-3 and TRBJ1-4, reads EAGVVQSPRYKIIEKKQPVAFWCNPISGHNTLYWYLQNLGQGPELLIRYENEEAVDDSQLPKDRFSAERLKGVDSTLKIQPAELGDSAVYLCASSLGSAANEKLFFGSGTQLSVL.